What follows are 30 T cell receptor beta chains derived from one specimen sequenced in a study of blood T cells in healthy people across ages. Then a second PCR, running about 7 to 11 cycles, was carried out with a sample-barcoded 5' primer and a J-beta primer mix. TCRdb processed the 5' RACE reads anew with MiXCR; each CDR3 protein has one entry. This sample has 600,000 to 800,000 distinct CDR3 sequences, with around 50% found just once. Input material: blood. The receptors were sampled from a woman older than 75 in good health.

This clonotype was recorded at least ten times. CDR3: CSAREPQGSNQPQHF. In DNA, the CDR3 is TGCAGTGCTAGAGAACCACAGGGTAGCAATCAGCCCCAGCATTTT. The rearrangement joins TRBV20-1 to TRBJ1-5, with D possibly being TRBD1 (6 bases). Germline V gene data show CDR1 as DFQATT and CDR2 as SNEGSKA (reference sequence). The CDR3 spans 15 residues. V was cut by 0 bases and J by 0 bases, with 9 bases left in between.

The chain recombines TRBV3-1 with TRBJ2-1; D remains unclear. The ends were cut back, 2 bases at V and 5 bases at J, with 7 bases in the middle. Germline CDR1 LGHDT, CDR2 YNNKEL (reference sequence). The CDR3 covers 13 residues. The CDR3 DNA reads TGTGCCAGCAGCCAAAACAGAGACAATGAGCAGTTCTTC. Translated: CASSQNRDNEQFF.

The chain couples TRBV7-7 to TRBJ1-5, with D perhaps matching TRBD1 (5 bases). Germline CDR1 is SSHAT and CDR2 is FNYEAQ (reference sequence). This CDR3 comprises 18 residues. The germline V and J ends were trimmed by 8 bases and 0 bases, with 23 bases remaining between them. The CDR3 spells CASGTRTGIHHSNQPQHF. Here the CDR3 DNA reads TGTGCCAGCGGCACTAGAACAGGCATACACCATAGCAATCAGCCCCAGCATTTT.

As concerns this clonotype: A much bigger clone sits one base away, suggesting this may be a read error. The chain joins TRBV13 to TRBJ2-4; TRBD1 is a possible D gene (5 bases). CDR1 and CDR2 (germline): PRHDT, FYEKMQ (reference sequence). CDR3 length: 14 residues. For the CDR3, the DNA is TGTGCCAGCAGCTTACAGGGAATACTCTACGAGCAGCACTTC. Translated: CASSLQGILYEQHF.

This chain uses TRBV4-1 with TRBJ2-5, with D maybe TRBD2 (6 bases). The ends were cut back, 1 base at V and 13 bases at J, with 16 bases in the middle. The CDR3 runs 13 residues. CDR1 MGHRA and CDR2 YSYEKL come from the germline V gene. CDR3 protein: CASSQAPRLGPYF. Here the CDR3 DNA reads TGCGCCAGCAGCCAAGCCCCACGACTAGGACCGTACTTC.

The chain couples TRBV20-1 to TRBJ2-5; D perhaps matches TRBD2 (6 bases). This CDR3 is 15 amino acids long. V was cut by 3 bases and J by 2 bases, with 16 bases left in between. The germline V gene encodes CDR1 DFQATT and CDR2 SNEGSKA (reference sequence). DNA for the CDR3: TGCAGTGCTAGGACCCGCCAGGGACTTCAAGAGACCCAGTACTTC. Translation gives CSARTRQGLQETQYF.

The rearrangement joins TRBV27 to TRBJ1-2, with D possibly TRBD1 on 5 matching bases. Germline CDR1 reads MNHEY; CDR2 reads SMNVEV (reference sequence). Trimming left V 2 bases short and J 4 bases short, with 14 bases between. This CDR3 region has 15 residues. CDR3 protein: CASSLDQGLPYGYTF. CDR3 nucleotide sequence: TGTGCCAGCAGTTTAGACCAGGGACTCCCCTATGGCTACACCTTC.

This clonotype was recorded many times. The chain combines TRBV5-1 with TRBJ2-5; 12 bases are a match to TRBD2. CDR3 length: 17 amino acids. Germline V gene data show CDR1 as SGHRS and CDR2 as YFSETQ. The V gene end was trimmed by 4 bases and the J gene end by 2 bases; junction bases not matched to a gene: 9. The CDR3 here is CASSPVGLAGHQETQYF. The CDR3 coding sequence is TGCGCCAGCAGCCCCGTTGGACTAGCGGGACATCAAGAGACCCAGTACTTC.

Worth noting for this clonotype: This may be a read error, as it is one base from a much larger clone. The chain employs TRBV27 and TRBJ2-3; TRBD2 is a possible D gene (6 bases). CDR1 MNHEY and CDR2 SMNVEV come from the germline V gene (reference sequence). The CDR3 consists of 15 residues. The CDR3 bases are TGTGCCAGCAGTTCAGGGACTCTCGGCACAGAGACGCAGTATTTT. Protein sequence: CASSSGTLGTETQYF.

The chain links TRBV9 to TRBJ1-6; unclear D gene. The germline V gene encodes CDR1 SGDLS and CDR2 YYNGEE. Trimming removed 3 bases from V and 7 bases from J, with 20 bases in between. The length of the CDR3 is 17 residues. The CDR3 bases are TGTGCCAGCAGCGCGCCCCTAGTAGGGTCGGAGAATTCACCCCTCCACTTT. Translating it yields CASSAPLVGSENSPLHF. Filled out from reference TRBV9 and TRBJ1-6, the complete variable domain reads DSGVTQTPKHLITATGQRVTLRCSPRSGDLSVYWYQQSLDQGLQFLIQYYNGEERAKGNILERFSAQQFPDLHSELNLSSLELGDSALYFCASSAPLVGSENSPLHFGNGTRLTVT.

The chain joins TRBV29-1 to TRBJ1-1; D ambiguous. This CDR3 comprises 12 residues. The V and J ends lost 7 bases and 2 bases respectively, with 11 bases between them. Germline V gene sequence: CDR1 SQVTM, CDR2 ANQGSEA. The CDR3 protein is CSAGQINTEAFF. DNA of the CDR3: TGCAGCGCTGGTCAGATTAACACTGAAGCTTTCTTT.

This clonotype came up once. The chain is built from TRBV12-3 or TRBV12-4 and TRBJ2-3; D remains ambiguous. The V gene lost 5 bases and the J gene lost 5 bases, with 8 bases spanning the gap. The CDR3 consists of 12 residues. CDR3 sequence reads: CASSVSRDTQYF. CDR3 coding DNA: TGTGCCAGCAGTGTGAGCCGAGATACGCAGTATTTT.

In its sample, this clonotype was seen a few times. In nucleotides, the CDR3 is TGTGCCAGCGATCGACAGGGTGGCTACACCTTC. It yields the protein CASDRQGGYTF. The chain links TRBV28 to TRBJ1-2; 7 bases are shared with TRBD1. The CDR3 has 11 residues. V shed 8 bases, J shed 7 bases, and the junction held 4 bases outside the gene matches. Germline assignment: CDR1 MDHEN and CDR2 SYDVKM.

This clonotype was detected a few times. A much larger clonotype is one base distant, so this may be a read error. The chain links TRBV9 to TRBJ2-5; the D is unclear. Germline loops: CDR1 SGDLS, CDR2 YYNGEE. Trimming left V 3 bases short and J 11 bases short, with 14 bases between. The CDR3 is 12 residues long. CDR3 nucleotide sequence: TGTGCCAGCAGCGCGAGCAGGTCTGAGCAGTACTTC. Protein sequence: CASSASRSEQYF.

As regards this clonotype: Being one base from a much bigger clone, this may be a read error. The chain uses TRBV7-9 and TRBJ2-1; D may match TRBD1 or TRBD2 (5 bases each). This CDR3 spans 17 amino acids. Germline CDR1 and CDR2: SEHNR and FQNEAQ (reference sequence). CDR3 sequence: CAGSQMRGASSYNEQFF. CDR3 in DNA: TGTGCCGGCAGCCAGATGAGGGGCGCAAGCTCCTACAATGAGCAGTTCTTC.

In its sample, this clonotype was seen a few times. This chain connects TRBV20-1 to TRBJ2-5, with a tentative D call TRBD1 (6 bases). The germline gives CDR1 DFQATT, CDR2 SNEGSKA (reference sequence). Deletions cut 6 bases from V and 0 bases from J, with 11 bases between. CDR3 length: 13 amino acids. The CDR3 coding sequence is TGCAGTGCGAGTGACAGGTACCAAGAGACCCAGTACTTC. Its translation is CSASDRYQETQYF.

The chain's CDR3 is CASSVAQTGEQFF. As DNA, the CDR3 is TGCGCCAGCAGCGTGGCCCAAACCGGGGAGCAGTTCTTC. The V call is TRBV5-1, the J call TRBJ2-1, with D unresolved. The germline V and J ends were trimmed by 4 bases and 10 bases, with 15 bases remaining between them. The CDR3 spans 13 residues. From germline, CDR1 is SGHRS and CDR2 YFSETQ.

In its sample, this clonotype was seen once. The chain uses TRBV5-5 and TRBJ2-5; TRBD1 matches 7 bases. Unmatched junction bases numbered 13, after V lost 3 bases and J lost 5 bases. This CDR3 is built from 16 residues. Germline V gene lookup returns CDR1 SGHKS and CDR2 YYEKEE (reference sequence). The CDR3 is CASSSEVGTEDETQYF. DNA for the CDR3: TGTGCCAGCAGCTCCGAGGTCGGGACAGAGGACGAGACCCAGTACTTC.

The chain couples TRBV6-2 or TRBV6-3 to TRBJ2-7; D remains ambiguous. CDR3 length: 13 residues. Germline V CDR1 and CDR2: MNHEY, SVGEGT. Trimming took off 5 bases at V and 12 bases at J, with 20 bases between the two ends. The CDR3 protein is CASSEGTPRSPYF. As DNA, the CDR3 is TGTGCCAGCAGTGAAGGAACACCCCGATCACCGTACTTC.

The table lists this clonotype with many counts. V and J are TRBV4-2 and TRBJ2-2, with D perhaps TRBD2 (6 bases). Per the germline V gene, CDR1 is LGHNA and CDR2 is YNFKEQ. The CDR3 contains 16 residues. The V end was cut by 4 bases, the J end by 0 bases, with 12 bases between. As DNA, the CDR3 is TGTGCCAGCAGCCTTTTTAGCGGATCGAACACCGGGGAGCTGTTTTTT. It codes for CASSLFSGSNTGELFF.

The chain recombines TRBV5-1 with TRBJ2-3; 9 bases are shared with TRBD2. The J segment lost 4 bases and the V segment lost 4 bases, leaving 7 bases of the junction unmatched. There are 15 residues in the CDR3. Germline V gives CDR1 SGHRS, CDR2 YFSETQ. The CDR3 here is CASSRSSGRSDTQYF. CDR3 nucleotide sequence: TGCGCCAGCAGCAGATCCAGCGGGAGGTCAGATACGCAGTATTTT.

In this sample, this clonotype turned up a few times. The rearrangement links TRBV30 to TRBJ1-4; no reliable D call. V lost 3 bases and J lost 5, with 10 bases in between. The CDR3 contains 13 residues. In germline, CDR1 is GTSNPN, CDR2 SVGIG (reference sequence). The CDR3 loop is CAWRGSKNEKLFF. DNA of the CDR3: TGTGCCTGGAGAGGCAGTAAGAATGAAAAACTGTTTTTT.

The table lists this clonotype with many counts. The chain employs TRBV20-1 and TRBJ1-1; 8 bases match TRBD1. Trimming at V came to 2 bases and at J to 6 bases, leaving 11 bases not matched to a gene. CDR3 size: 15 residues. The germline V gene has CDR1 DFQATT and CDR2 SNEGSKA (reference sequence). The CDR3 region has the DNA TGCAGTGCTAGAAAAGCCGGACAGGGAGTGGCTGAAGCTTTCTTT. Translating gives CSARKAGQGVAEAFF.

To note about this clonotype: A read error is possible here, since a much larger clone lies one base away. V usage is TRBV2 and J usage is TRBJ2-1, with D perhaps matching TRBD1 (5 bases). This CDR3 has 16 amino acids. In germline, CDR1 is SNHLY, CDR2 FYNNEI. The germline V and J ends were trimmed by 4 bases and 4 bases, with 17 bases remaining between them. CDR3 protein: CASSGVSPKGYNEQFF. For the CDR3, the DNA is TGTGCCAGCAGTGGAGTTAGCCCCAAGGGGTACAATGAGCAGTTCTTC.

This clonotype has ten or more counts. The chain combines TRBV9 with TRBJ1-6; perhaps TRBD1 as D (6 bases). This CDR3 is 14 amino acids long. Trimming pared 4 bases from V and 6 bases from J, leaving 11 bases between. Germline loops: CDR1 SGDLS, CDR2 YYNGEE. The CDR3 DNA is TGTGCCAGCAGCCCGCAGGGGTTTAATTCACCCCTCCACTTT. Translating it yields CASSPQGFNSPLHF. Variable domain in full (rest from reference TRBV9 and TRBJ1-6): DSGVTQTPKHLITATGQRVTLRCSPRSGDLSVYWYQQSLDQGLQFLIQYYNGEERAKGNILERFSAQQFPDLHSELNLSSLELGDSALYFCASSPQGFNSPLHFGNGTRLTVT.

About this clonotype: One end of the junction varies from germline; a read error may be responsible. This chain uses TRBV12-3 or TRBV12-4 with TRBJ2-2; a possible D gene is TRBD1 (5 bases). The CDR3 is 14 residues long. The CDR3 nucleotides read TGTGCCAGCAGGTTAGGGCAGGGTGGCGGGGAGCTGTTTTTT. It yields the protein CASRLGQGGGELFF.

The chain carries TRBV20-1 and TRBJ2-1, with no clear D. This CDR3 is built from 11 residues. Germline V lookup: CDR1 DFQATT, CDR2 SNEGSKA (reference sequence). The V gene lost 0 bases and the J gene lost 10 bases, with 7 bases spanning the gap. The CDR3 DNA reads TGCAGTGCTAGAGATTCCAACGAGCAGTTCTTC. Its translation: CSARDSNEQFF.

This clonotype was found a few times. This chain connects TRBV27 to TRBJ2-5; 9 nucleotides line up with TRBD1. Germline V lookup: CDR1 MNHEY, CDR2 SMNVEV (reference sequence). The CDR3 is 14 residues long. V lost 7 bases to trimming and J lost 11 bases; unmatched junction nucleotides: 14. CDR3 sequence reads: CASTMGQGFHEQYF. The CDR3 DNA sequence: TGTGCCAGCACTATGGGACAGGGATTTCATGAGCAGTACTTC.

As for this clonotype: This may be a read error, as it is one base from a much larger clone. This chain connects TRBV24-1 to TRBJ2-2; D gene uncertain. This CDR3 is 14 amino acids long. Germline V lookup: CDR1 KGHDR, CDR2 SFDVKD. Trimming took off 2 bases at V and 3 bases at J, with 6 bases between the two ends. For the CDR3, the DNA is TGTGCCACCAGTGATTGTTATTACACCGGGGAGCTGTTTTTT. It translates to CATSDCYYTGELFF.

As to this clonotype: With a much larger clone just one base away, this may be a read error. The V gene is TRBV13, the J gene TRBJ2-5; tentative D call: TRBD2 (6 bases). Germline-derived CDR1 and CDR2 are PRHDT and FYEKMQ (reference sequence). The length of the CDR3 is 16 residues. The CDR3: CASSSEPGSGQEIQYF. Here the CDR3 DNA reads TGTGCCAGCAGCTCTGAACCAGGTAGCGGCCAAGAGATCCAGTACTTC.